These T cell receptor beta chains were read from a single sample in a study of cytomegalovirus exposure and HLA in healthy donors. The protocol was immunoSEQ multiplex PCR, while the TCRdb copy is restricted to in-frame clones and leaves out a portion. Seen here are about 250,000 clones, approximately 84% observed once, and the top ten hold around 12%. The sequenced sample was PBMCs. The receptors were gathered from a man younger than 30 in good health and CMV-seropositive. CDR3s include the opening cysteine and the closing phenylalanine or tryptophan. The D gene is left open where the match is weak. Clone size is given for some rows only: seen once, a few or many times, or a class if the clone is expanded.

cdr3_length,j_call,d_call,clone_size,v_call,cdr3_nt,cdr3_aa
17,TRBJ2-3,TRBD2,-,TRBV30,TGTGCCTGGAGGGGGACTAGCGGGAGGGCCGGCACAGATACGCAGTATTTT,CAWRGTSGRAGTDTQYF
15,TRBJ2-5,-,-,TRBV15,TGTGCCACCAGCAGAGACCCTGGGGGGAAAGAGACCCAGTACTTC,CATSRDPGGKETQYF
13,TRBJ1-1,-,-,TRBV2,TGTGCCAGCAGCTGGACGGTGAACACTGAAGCTTTCTTT,CASSWTVNTEAFF
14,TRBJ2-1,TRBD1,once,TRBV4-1,TGCGCCAGCAGCCAGATACAGGGGCTTGTTGAGCAGTTCTTC,CASSQIQGLVEQFF
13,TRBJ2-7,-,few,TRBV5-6,TGTGCCAGCAGTCATACTGTGTCCTACGAGCAGTACTTC,CASSHTVSYEQYF
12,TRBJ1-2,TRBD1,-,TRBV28,TGTGCCAGCAGTTTAACAGGGGGTGGCTACACCTTC,CASSLTGGGYTF
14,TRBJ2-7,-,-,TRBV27,TGTGCCAGCAGTATACGCGGGACACCGGGCGAGCAGTACTTC,CASSIRGTPGEQYF
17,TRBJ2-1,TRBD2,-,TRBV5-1,TGCGCCAGCAGCTTGGGACTAGCGGTTAGCTCCTACAATGAGCAGTTCTTC,CASSLGLAVSSYNEQFF
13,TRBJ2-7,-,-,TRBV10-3,TGTGCCATCAGTGATAGGCTCCCCTACGAGCAGTACTTC,CAISDRLPYEQYF
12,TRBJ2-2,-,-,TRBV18,TGTGCCAGCTCATCCGACACCGGGGAGCTGTTTTTT,CASSSDTGELFF
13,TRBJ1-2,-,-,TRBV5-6,TGTGCCAGCAGCTTCCAGGGGAACTATGGCTACACCTTC,CASSFQGNYGYTF
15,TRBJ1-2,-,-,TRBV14,TGTGCCAGCAGCCAAGCGCAGGTGACTAACTATGGCTACACCTTC,CASSQAQVTNYGYTF
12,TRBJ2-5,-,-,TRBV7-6,TGTGCCAGCAGCTTCCAGGAAGAGACCCAGTACTTC,CASSFQEETQYF
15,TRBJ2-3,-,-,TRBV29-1,TGCAGCGTTGAAGAAATTTTGATTAACACAGATACGCAGTATTTT,CSVEEILINTDTQYF
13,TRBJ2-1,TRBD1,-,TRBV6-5,TGTGCCAGCAGCCGACAGGGTCCCAATGAGCAGTTCTTC,CASSRQGPNEQFF
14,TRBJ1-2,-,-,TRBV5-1,TGCGCCAGCAGGTCCCTGTACAGGGAATTTGGCTACACCTTC,CASRSLYREFGYTF
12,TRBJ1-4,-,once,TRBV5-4,TGTGCCAGCAGCTTGGCGGGGGAAAAACTGTTTTTT,CASSLAGEKLFF
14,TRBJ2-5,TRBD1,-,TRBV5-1,TGCGCCAGCAGCCCGGGACAGGGGTTTGAGACCCAGTACTTC,CASSPGQGFETQYF
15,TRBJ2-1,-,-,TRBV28,TGTGCCAGCAGTCCCCGGGACGCAGGTCGGTATGAGCAGTTCTTC,CASSPRDAGRYEQFF
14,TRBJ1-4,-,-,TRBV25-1,TGTGCCAGCAACCTTCAGGGATCTAATGAAAAACTGTTTTTT,CASNLQGSNEKLFF
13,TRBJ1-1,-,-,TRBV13,TGTGCCAGCAGCTTAGGCGGGAACACTGAAGCTTTCTTT,CASSLGGNTEAFF
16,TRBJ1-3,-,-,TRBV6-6,TGTGCCAGCAGTCCCCGAACGCGGGCGCCTGGAAACACCATATATTTT,CASSPRTRAPGNTIYF
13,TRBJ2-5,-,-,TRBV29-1,TGCAGCGTTGCTCTAAGCAGCCAAGAGACCCAGTACTTC,CSVALSSQETQYF
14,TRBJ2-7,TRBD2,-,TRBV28,TGTGCCAGCACTCGACTAGCGGGATCCTACGAGCAGTACTTC,CASTRLAGSYEQYF
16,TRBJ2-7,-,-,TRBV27,TGTGCCAGCAGTTTACCCGCTGACAGTTACTCCTACGAGCAGTACTTC,CASSLPADSYSYEQYF
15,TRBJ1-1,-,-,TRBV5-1,TGCGCCAGCAGCTTGGCGGGGGGGCTGAACACTGAAGCTTTCTTT,CASSLAGGLNTEAFF
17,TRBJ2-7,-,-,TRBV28,TGTGCCAGCAGTTTACGGGGCCGACAGAGAGACATCTACGAGCAGTACTTC,CASSLRGRQRDIYEQYF
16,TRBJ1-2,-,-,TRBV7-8,TGTGCCAGCAGCTTAGTGGCTCCAGACAGTAACTATGGCTACACCTTC,CASSLVAPDSNYGYTF
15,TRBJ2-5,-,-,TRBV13,TGTGCCAGCAGCGCCTTGCGCGCGGCCCAAGAGACCCAGTACTTC,CASSALRAAQETQYF
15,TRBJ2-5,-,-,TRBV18,TGTGCCAGCTCACCACCGATGGCTTCCCAAGAGACCCAGTACTTC,CASSPPMASQETQYF
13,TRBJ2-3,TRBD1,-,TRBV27,TGTGCCAGCAGGATGACAGGGCCAGATACGCAGTATTTT,CASRMTGPDTQYF
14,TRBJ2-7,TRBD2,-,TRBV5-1,TGCGCCAGCAGCTCCAGCGGGAAAAGCTACGAGCAGTACTTC,CASSSSGKSYEQYF
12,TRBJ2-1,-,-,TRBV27,TGTGCCAGCAGCACGGACTTCAATGAGCAGTTCTTC,CASSTDFNEQFF
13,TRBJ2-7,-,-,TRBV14,TGTGCCAGCAGCCAGGGGTCGACCTACGAGCAGTACTTC,CASSQGSTYEQYF
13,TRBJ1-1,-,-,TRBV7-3,TGTGCCAGCAGCTCAGGAGCTTACACTGAAGCTTTCTTT,CASSSGAYTEAFF
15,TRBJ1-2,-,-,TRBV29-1,TGCAGCGCTGACGCGGGGACAATTTCTAACTATGGCTACACCTTC,CSADAGTISNYGYTF
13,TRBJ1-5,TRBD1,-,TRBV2,TGTGCCAGCAGGGGACAGAGCAATCAGCCCCAGCATTTT,CASRGQSNQPQHF
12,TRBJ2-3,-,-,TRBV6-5,TGTGCCAGCAGACGCGGGGCGGATACGCAGTATTTT,CASRRGADTQYF
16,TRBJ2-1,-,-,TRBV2,TGTGCCAGCAGTGACTTTACTTCCCCTTCCTACAATGAGCAGTTCTTC,CASSDFTSPSYNEQFF
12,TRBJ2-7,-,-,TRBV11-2,TGTGCCAGCAGTTCGGACGGCCTGGAGCAGTACTTC,CASSSDGLEQYF
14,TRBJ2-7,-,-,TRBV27,TGTGCCAGCAGTTTCTTCCAGGGAAACTACGAGCAGTACTTC,CASSFFQGNYEQYF
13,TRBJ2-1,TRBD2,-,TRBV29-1,TGCAGCGTGGGGGACTATTCTAGGGATGAGCAGTTCTTC,CSVGDYSRDEQFF
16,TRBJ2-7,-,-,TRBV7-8,TGTGCCAGCAGCTCTACCCCCGGCGGACGTGGTTACGAGCAGTACTTC,CASSSTPGGRGYEQYF